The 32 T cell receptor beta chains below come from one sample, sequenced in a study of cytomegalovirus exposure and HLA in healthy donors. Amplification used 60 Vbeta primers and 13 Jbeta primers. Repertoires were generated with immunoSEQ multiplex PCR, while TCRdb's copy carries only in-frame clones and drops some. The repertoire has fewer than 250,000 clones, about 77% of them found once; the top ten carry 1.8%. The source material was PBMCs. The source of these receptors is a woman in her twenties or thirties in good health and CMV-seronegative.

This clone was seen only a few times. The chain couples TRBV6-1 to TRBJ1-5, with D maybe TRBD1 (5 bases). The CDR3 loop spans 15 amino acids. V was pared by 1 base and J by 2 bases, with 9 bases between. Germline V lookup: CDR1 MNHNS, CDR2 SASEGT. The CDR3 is CASSEGGGRNQPQHF. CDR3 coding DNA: TGTGCCAGCAGTGAAGGCGGGGGTCGCAATCAGCCCCAGCATTTT.

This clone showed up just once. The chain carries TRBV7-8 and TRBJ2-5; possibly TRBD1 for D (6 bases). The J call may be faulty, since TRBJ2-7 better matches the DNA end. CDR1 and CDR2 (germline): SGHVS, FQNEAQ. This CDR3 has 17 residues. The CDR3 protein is CASSLEGWTALTYEQYF. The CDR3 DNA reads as TGTGCCAGCAGCTTAGAGGGTTGGACAGCCTTAACCTACGAGCAGTACTTC.

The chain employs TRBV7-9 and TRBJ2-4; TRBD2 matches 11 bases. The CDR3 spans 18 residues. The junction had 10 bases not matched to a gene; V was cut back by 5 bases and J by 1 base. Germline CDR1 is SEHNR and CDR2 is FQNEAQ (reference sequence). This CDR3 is CASSLGTSGRGAKNIQYF. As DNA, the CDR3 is TGTGCCAGCAGCCTTGGGACTAGCGGAAGGGGGGCCAAAAACATTCAGTACTTC.

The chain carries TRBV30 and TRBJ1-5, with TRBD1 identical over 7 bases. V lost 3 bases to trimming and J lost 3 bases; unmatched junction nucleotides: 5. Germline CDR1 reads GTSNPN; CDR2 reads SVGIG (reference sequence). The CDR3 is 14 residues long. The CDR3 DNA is TGTGCCTGGAGCCCGGGACAGAACAATCAGCCCCAGCATTTT. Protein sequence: CAWSPGQNNQPQHF.

The CDR3 reads CASSLKGAGEQYF. CDR3 bases: TGTGCCAGCAGCTTAAAGGGGGCGGGCGAGCAGTACTTC. This chain joins TRBV7-3 and TRBJ2-7; 7 nucleotides agree with TRBD1. V trimming: 1 base; J trimming: 6 bases; junction bases outside the gene matches: 3. Germline V gene sequence: CDR1 SGHTA, CDR2 FQGTGA. The CDR3 contains 13 residues.

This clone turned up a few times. The CDR3 coding sequence is TGCAGCGTTGTCTCACAAACTACCGGGGAGCTGTTTTTT. This encodes CSVVSQTTGELFF. This chain links TRBV29-1 with TRBJ1-1; D gene unclear. The assigned J gene may be wrong: the sequence end matches TRBJ2-2 better. The CDR3 length is 13 residues. Germline CDR1 reads SQVTM; CDR2 reads ANQGSEA.

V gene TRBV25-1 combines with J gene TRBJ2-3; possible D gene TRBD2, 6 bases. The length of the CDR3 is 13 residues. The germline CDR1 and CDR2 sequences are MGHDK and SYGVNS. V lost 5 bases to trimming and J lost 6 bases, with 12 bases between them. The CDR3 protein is CASSFPGRDTQYF. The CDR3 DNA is TGTGCCAGCAGTTTCCCGGGGAGGGATACGCAGTATTTT.

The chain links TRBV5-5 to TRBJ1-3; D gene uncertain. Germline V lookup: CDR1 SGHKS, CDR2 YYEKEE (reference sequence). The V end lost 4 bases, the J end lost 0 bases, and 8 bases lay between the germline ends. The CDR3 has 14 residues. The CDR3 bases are TGTGCCAGCAGCACGGGAGTCTCTGGAAACACCATATATTTT. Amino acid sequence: CASSTGVSGNTIYF.

The CDR3 DNA reads as TGTGCCAGCAGTTTTGGGACAGGGCGGAACACTGAAGCTTTCTTT. Its protein is CASSFGTGRNTEAFF. The chain links TRBV6-1 to TRBJ1-1, with 9 bases lining up with TRBD1. The CDR3 sequence is 15 residues long. V dropped 5 bases and J dropped 1; count of bases not matched to a gene: 5. Per germline, CDR1 MNHNS and CDR2 SASEGT.

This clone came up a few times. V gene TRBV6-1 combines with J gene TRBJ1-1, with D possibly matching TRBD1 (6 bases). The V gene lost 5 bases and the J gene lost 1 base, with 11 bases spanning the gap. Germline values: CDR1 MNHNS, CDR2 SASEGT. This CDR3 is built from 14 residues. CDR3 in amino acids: CASSRTASNTEAFF. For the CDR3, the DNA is TGTGCCAGCAGTAGGACAGCATCGAACACTGAAGCTTTCTTT.

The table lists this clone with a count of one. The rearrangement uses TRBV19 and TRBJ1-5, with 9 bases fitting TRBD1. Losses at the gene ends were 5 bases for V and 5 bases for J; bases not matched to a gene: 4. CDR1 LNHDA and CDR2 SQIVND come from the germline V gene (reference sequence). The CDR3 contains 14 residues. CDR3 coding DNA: TGTGCCAGTAGTGGGGGGGACAGGGATCAGCCCCAGCATTTT. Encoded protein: CASSGGDRDQPQHF. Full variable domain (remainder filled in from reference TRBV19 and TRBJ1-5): DGGITQSPKYLFRKEGQNVTLSCEQNLNHDAMYWYRQDPGQGLRLIYYSQIVNDFQKGDIAEGYSVSREKKESFPLTVTSAQKNPTAFYLCASSGGDRDQPQHFGDGTRLSIL.

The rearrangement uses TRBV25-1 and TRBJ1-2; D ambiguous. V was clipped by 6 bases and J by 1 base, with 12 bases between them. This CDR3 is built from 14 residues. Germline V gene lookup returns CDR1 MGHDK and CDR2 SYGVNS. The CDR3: CASSPTMSNYGYTF. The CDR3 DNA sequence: TGTGCCAGCAGCCCTACTATGAGTAACTATGGCTACACCTTC.

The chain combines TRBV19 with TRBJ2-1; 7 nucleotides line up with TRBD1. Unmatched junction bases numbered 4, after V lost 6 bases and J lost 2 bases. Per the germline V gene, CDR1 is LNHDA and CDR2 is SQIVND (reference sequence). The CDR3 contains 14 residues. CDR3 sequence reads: CASRVQGTYNEQFF. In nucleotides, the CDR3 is TGTGCCAGTAGGGTACAGGGGACCTACAATGAGCAGTTCTTC.

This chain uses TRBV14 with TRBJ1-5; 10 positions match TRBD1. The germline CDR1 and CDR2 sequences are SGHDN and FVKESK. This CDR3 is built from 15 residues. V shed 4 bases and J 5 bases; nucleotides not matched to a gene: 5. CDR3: CASSLAGTGDQPQHF. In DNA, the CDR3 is TGTGCCAGCAGCCTGGCCGGGACAGGGGATCAGCCCCAGCATTTT.

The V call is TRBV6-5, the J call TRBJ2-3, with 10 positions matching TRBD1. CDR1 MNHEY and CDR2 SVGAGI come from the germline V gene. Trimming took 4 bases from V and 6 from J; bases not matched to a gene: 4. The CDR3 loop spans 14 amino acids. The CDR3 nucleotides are TGTGCCAGCAGTTTGACAGGGGGCGGGGATACGCAGTATTTT. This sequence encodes CASSLTGGGDTQYF.

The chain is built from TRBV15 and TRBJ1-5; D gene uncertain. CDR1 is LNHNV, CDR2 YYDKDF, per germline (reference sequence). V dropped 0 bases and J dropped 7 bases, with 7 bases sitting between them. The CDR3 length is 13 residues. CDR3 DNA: TGTGCCACCAGCAGAGAATCTAGGCAGCCCCAGCATTTT. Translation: CATSRESRQPQHF.

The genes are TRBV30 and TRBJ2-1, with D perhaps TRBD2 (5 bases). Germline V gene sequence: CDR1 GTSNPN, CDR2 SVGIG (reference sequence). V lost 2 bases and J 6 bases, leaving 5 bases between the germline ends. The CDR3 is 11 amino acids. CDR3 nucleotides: TGTGCCTGGAGTAGCGGCAATGAGCAGTTCTTC. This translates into CAWSSGNEQFF.

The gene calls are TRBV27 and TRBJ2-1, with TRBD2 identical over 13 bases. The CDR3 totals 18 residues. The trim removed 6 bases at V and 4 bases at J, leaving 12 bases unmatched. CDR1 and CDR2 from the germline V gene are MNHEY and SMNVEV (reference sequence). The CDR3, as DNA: TGTGCCAGCAGACTTGGGACTAGCGGGAAAAATAATTACAATGAGCAGTTCTTC. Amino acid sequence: CASRLGTSGKNNYNEQFF.

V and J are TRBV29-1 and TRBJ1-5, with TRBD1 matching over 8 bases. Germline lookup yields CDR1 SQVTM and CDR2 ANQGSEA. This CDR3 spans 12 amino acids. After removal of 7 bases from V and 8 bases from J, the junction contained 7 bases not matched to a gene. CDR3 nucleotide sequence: TGCAGCGCTGGACAGGGTCTGGAGCCCCAGCATTTT. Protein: CSAGQGLEPQHF.

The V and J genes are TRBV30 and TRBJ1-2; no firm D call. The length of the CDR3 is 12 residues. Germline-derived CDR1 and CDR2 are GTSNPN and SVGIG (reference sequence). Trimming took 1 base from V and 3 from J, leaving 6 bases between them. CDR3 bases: TGTGCCTGGAGTGACTTATACTATGGCTACACCTTC. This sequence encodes CAWSDLYYGYTF.

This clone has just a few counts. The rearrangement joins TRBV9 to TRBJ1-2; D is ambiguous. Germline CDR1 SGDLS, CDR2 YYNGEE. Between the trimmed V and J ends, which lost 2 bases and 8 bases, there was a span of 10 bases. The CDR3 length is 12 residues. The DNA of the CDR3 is TGTGCCAGCAGCGTCCAAGCAGGAGGCTACACCTTC. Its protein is CASSVQAGGYTF.

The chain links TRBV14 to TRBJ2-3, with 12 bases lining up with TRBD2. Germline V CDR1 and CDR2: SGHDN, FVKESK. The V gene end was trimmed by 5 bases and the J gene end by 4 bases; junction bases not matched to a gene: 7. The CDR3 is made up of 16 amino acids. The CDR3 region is CASSALAGGRADTQYF. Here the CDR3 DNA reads TGTGCCAGCAGCGCTCTAGCGGGAGGGCGGGCAGATACGCAGTATTTT.

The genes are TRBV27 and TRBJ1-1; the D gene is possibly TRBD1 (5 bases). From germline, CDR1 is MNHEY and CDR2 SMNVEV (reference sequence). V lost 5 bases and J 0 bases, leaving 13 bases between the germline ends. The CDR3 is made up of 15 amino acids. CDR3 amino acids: CASSPSSGVNTEAFF. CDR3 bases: TGTGCCAGCAGTCCCTCATCGGGGGTGAACACTGAAGCTTTCTTT.

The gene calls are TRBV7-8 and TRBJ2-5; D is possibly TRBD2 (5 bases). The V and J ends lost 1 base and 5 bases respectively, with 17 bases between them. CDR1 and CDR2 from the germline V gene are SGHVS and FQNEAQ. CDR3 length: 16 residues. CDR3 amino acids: CASSLEGGAPRETQYF. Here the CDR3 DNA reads TGTGCCAGCAGCTTAGAAGGAGGCGCCCCGCGGGAGACCCAGTACTTC.

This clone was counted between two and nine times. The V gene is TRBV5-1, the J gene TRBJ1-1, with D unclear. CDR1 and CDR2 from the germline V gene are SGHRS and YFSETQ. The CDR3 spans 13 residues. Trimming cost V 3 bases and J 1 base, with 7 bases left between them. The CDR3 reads CASSYNRNTEAFF. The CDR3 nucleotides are TGCGCCAGCAGCTACAACAGGAACACTGAAGCTTTCTTT.

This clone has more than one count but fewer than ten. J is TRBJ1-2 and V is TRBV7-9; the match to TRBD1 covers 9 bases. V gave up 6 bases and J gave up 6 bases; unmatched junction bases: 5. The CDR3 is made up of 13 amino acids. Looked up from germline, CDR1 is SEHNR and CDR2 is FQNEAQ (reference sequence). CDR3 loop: CASSLQGADGYTF. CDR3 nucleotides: TGTGCCAGCAGTCTACAGGGGGCGGATGGCTACACCTTC.

CDR3 region: CASSAQGADYGYTF. The CDR3 coding sequence is TGCGCCAGCAGCGCACAGGGGGCAGACTATGGCTACACCTTC. The gene calls are TRBV5-1 and TRBJ1-2, with TRBD1 matching over 9 bases. The germline V gene has CDR1 SGHRS and CDR2 YFSETQ. CDR3 length: 14 amino acids. The V gene end was trimmed by 4 bases and the J gene end by 3 bases; junction bases not matched to a gene: 4. The complete variable domain, with remaining parts taken from reference TRBV5-1 and TRBJ1-2, reads KAGVTQTPRYLIKTRGQQVTLSCSPISGHRSVSWYQQTPGQGLQFLFEYFSETQRNKGNFPGRFSGRQFSNSRSEMNVSTLELGDSALYLCASSAQGADYGYTFGSGTRLTVV.

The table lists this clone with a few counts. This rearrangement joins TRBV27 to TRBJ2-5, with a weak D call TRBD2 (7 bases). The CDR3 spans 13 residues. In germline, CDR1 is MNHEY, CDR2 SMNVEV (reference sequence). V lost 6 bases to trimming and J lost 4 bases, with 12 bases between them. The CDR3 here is CASRRGGTETQYF. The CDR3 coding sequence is TGTGCCAGCAGAAGGGGGGGAACAGAGACCCAGTACTTC.

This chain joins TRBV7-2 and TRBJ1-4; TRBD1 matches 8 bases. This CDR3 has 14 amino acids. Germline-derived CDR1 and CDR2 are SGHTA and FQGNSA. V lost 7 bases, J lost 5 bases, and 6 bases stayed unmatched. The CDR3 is CASTLDRGNEKLFF. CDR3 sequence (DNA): TGTGCCAGCACCCTTGACAGGGGCAATGAAAAACTGTTTTTT.

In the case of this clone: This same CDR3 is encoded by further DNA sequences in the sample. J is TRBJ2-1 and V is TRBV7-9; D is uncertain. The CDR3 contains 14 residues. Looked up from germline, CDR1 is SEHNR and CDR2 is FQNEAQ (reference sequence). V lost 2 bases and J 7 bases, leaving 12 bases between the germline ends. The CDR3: CASSLTGGYNEQFF. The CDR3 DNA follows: TGTGCCAGCAGCTTAACGGGTGGGTATAATGAGCAGTTCTTC.

In nucleotides, the CDR3 is TGTGCCACCAGCACAGCAGGGGCGGATACGCAGTATTTT. Amino acids: CATSTAGADTQYF. The J gene is TRBJ2-3, the V gene TRBV15; a possible D gene is TRBD1 (6 bases). The V end was cut by 4 bases, the J end by 6 bases, with 11 bases between. Germline values: CDR1 LNHNV, CDR2 YYDKDF (reference sequence). This CDR3 is 13 amino acids long.

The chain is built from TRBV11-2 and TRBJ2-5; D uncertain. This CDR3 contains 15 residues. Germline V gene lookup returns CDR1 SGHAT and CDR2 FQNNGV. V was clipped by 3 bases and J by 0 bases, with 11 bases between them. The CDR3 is CASSFAGRDQETQYF. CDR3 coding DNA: TGTGCCAGCAGCTTTGCAGGCCGTGACCAAGAGACCCAGTACTTC.